These 26 T cell receptor beta chains came from one sample sequenced in a study of blood T cell repertoires in COVID-19. The assay was immunoSEQ multiplex PCR, and TCRdb's table has in-frame clones only and misses some. The sample contains more than 200,000 clones, approximately 87% of which appear only once. Sequencing was carried out using peripheral blood. These receptors were taken from a woman aged 50 to 60 with acute or convalescent COVID-19.

The table lists this clone with a count of one. V gene TRBV6-5 combines with J gene TRBJ2-5, with TRBD2 matching 7 bases. The CDR3 consists of 15 residues. Germline values: CDR1 MNHEY, CDR2 SVGAGI. The V gene end was trimmed by 0 bases and the J gene end by 4 bases; junction bases not matched to a gene: 5. As DNA, the CDR3 is TGTGCCAGCAGTTACTCGACCGGGAGGCCAGAGACCCAGTACTTC. Encoded protein: CASSYSTGRPETQYF.

This clone has a handful of counts. The rearrangement links TRBV5-8 to TRBJ1-6; possible D gene TRBD1, 5 bases. Germline V gene data show CDR1 as SGHTS and CDR2 as YDEGEE. The CDR3 is 14 amino acids. V lost 0 bases and J 5 bases, leaving 6 bases between the germline ends. As DNA, the CDR3 is TGTGCCAGCAGCTTGGAACAGGATAATTCACCCCTCCACTTT. The encoded protein is CASSLEQDNSPLHF.

The sample holds a few counts of this clone. The rearrangement links TRBV7-2 to TRBJ1-2, with unresolved D. From germline, CDR1 is SGHTA and CDR2 FQGNSA. V lost 4 bases, J lost 5 bases, and 20 bases lay in between. The length of the CDR3 is 16 residues. The CDR3 coding sequence is TGTGCCAGCAGCTCCAGATCCAAGCGGTCCTCGTATGGCTACACCTTC. Amino acid sequence: CASSSRSKRSSYGYTF.

In this sample, this clone turned up a few times. The rearrangement joins TRBV12-3 or TRBV12-4 to TRBJ1-2, with D tentatively TRBD1 (5 bases). The V end was cut by 7 bases, the J end by 5 bases, with 14 bases between. The CDR3 totals 13 residues. The CDR3 DNA reads TGTGCCAGCACCTGGGGAGGGGCTTATGGCTACACCTTC. Encoded protein: CASTWGGAYGYTF.

The CDR3 region has the DNA TGCGCCAGCAGTGAGGCGGGGGGGCGGCATACGCAGTATTTT. The encoded protein is CASSEAGGRHTQYF. The rearrangement joins TRBV10-2 to TRBJ2-3, with 9 positions matching TRBD2. Germline V gene data show CDR1 as WSHSY and CDR2 as SAAADI. Trimming removed 2 bases from V and 7 bases from J; junction bases left unmatched: 4. This CDR3 contains 14 residues.

The rearrangement joins TRBV15 to TRBJ2-3, with a possible D match to TRBD2 (5 bases). Deletions cut 1 base from V and 1 base from J, with 9 bases between. CDR3 size: 15 residues. The germline CDR1 and CDR2 sequences are LNHNV and YYDKDF (reference sequence). CDR3 sequence reads: CATSRAGSGTDTQYF. CDR3 in DNA: TGTGCCACCAGCAGAGCGGGTAGCGGCACAGATACGCAGTATTTT.

The chain employs TRBV30 and TRBJ2-5; unclear D gene. Germline loops: CDR1 GTSNPN, CDR2 SVGIG (reference sequence). The CDR3 has 13 amino acids. Trimming cost V 0 bases and J 5 bases, with 10 bases left between them. This chain's CDR3 is CAWSVVGWETQYF. CDR3 DNA sequence: TGTGCCTGGAGTGTAGTGGGCTGGGAGACCCAGTACTTC.

Only one count was recorded for this clone. The chain is built from TRBV24-1 and TRBJ1-5; TRBD1 aligns across 9 bases. J lost 3 bases, V lost 2 bases, and 4 bases had no gene match. Germline CDR1 KGHDR, CDR2 SFDVKD. The CDR3 is 16 amino acids. CDR3 amino acids: CATSDSGTGSNQPQHF. CDR3 bases: TGTGCCACCAGTGATTCGGGGACAGGGTCCAATCAGCCCCAGCATTTT.

The V call is TRBV9, the J call TRBJ1-2; D possibly corresponds to TRBD1 (5 bases). Between the trimmed V and J ends, which lost 3 bases and 7 bases, there was a span of 19 bases. The CDR3 length is 15 residues. In germline, CDR1 is SGDLS, CDR2 YYNGEE. The CDR3 nucleotides read TGTGCCAGCAGCGCAACGGACCAGGGATGGTTTGGCTACACCTTC. It is translated as CASSATDQGWFGYTF.

The J gene is TRBJ2-4, the V gene TRBV25-1; weak D call: TRBD2 (5 bases). The V and J ends lost 2 bases and 3 bases respectively, with 11 bases between them. Germline V lookup: CDR1 MGHDK, CDR2 SYGVNS. The CDR3 is 15 residues long. CDR3 in DNA: TGTGCCAGCAGTGAAGGAGAGCGGAACAAAAACATTCAGTACTTC. As protein: CASSEGERNKNIQYF.

The chain recombines TRBV5-1 with TRBJ1-2; D may be TRBD1 (5 bases). In germline, CDR1 is SGHRS, CDR2 YFSETQ. V was shortened by 0 bases and J by 4 bases, with 19 bases between the two germline ends. The length of the CDR3 is 17 residues. CDR3 in amino acids: CASSLDTGVSTIYGYTF. CDR3 bases: TGCGCCAGCAGCTTGGACACGGGGGTTTCTACAATCTATGGCTACACCTTC. Full variable domain (missing parts from reference TRBV5-1 and TRBJ1-2): KAGVTQTPRYLIKTRGQQVTLSCSPISGHRSVSWYQQTPGQGLQFLFEYFSETQRNKGNFPGRFSGRQFSNSRSEMNVSTLELGDSALYLCASSLDTGVSTIYGYTFGSGTRLTVV.

This chain uses TRBV2 with TRBJ1-3, with 7 nucleotides matching TRBD1. Germline V gene data show CDR1 as SNHLY and CDR2 as FYNNEI. The CDR3 loop spans 15 amino acids. The J segment lost 3 bases and the V segment lost 4 bases, leaving 6 bases of the junction unmatched. This CDR3 reads CASSGQGLGGNTIYF. Written as DNA, the CDR3 is TGTGCCAGCAGTGGACAGGGTTTGGGTGGAAACACCATATATTTT.

The gene calls are TRBV7-2 and TRBJ1-2, with 7 bases identical to TRBD1. V shed 4 bases, J shed 4 bases, and the junction held 18 bases outside the gene matches. Germline assignment: CDR1 SGHTA and CDR2 FQGNSA. The CDR3 runs to 18 residues. This chain's CDR3 is CASSSASGVTGSGYGYTF. CDR3 nucleotides: TGTGCCAGCAGCTCCGCCAGTGGTGTGACAGGGTCGGGCTATGGCTACACCTTC.

The chain uses TRBV5-1 and TRBJ2-5, with a weak D call TRBD1 (6 bases). V was pared by 4 bases and J by 4 bases, with 14 bases between. The CDR3 loop spans 14 amino acids. Germline loops: CDR1 SGHRS, CDR2 YFSETQ. CDR3 bases: TGCGCCAGCAGCAGACAGGCGGTTACAGAGACCCAGTACTTC. It encodes CASSRQAVTETQYF.

The rearrangement links TRBV5-4 to TRBJ2-5, with D perhaps matching TRBD2 (7 bases). This CDR3 region has 14 residues. Germline-derived CDR1 and CDR2 are SGHNT and YYREEE (reference sequence). The germline V and J ends were trimmed by 4 bases and 14 bases, with 24 bases remaining between them. In DNA form, the CDR3 reads TGTGCCAGCAGCACGGGTGGACAGCGGGATCCAAAATACTTC. This translates into CASSTGGQRDPKYF.

The chain is built from TRBV18 and TRBJ2-1, with D hard to call. The CDR3 runs to 13 residues. The V and J ends lost 2 bases and 7 bases respectively, with 9 bases between them. The V gene's germline CDR1 is KGHSH and CDR2 LQKENI. CDR3 sequence (DNA): TGTGCCAGCTCACCATTTGATCAGAATGAGCAGTTCTTC. Its translation is CASSPFDQNEQFF.

About this clone itself: This sample includes further DNA sequences coding for the same CDR3. The chain joins TRBV6-5 to TRBJ1-2; unclear D gene. The germline CDR1 and CDR2 sequences are MNHEY and SVGAGI. This CDR3 contains 15 residues. Trimming left V 0 bases short and J 7 bases short, with 15 bases between. CDR3 coding DNA: TGTGCCAGCAGTTACTCGAGTGGGCGGGCGGGTGGCTACACCTTC. Its protein is CASSYSSGRAGGYTF.

This clone appeared a few times. CDR3 amino acids: CSVIGRANTEAFF. The CDR3 DNA reads as TGCAGCGTTATTGGCAGGGCGAACACTGAAGCTTTCTTT. V and J are TRBV29-1 and TRBJ1-1; perhaps TRBD1 as D (5 bases). Trimming shortened V by 5 bases and J by 1 base, and 11 bases separated the two germline ends. Looked up from germline, CDR1 is SQVTM and CDR2 is ANQGSEA. This CDR3 region has 13 residues.

This chain connects TRBV7-9 to TRBJ2-7, with a tentative D call TRBD2 (5 bases). The V end lost 2 bases, the J end lost 3 bases, and 8 bases lay between the germline ends. CDR3 length: 13 residues. The germline gives CDR1 SEHNR, CDR2 FQNEAQ (reference sequence). CDR3 amino acids: CASSLTGVYEQYF. CDR3 bases: TGTGCCAGCAGCTTAACCGGGGTCTACGAGCAGTACTTC.

This chain joins TRBV11-1 and TRBJ1-2; D uncertain. The V end lost 5 bases, the J end lost 8 bases, and 12 bases lay between the germline ends. The CDR3 loop spans 12 amino acids. Germline assignment: CDR1 SGHAT and CDR2 FQDESV (reference sequence). The CDR3 bases are TGTGCCAGCAGCGAAGAAGGAGAAGGCTACACCTTC. Translated: CASSEEGEGYTF. The variable domain in full, with the rest retrieved from reference TRBV11-1 and TRBJ1-2, is EAEVAQSPRYKITEKSQAVAFWCDPISGHATLYWYRQILGQGPELLVQFQDESVVDDSQLPKDRFSAERLKGVDSTLKIQPAELGDSAMYLCASSEEGEGYTFGSGTRLTVV.

CDR3 DNA sequence: TGTGCCAGCAGGCTGACAGGGGTAACCTATGGCTACACCTTC. This sequence encodes CASRLTGVTYGYTF. The chain has TRBV2 and TRBJ1-2; TRBD1 matches 8 bases. V lost 6 bases to trimming and J lost 4 bases; unmatched junction nucleotides: 7. The germline V gene encodes CDR1 SNHLY and CDR2 FYNNEI. The CDR3 is 14 residues long.

This clone showed up just a few times. This rearrangement joins TRBV7-7 to TRBJ1-3; 7 bases agree with TRBD1. V dropped 4 bases and J dropped 0; count of bases not matched to a gene: 3. Germline V lookup: CDR1 SSHAT, CDR2 FNYEAQ (reference sequence). This CDR3 region has 15 residues. Written as DNA, the CDR3 is TGTGCCAGCAGCTCCGGGACAGCCTCTGGAAACACCATATATTTT. This translates into CASSSGTASGNTIYF.

The gene calls are TRBV7-9 and TRBJ2-5, with 10 bases aligning to TRBD2. Germline CDR1 SEHNR, CDR2 FQNEAQ (reference sequence). Trimming at V came to 6 bases and at J to 5 bases, leaving 15 bases not matched to a gene. The CDR3 is made up of 17 amino acids. The DNA of the CDR3 is TGTGCCAGCAGGAAGCGCCTAGCGGGGGAGGGAGGTGAGACCCAGTACTTC. Its protein product is CASRKRLAGEGGETQYF.

CDR3 residues: CASSSTGGKYEQYF. CDR3 in DNA: TGTGCCAGCAGCTCGACCGGGGGAAAATACGAGCAGTACTTC. V and J are TRBV7-9 and TRBJ2-7, with D possibly matching TRBD2 (6 bases). V gave up 4 bases and J gave up 4 bases, with 14 bases separating them. Germline CDR1 reads SEHNR; CDR2 reads FQNEAQ (reference sequence). The CDR3 sequence is 14 residues long. The full variable domain, its missing parts supplied by reference TRBV7-9 and TRBJ2-7, is DTGVSQNPRHKITKRGQNVTFRCDPISEHNRLYWYRQTLGQGPEFLTYFQNEAQLEKSRLLSDRFSAERPKGSFSTLEIQRTEQGDSAMYLCASSSTGGKYEQYFGPGTRLTVT.

The chain recombines TRBV29-1 with TRBJ2-5; D remains ambiguous. Germline lookup yields CDR1 SQVTM and CDR2 ANQGSEA. Deletions cut 8 bases from V and 3 bases from J, with 13 bases between. The CDR3 spans 12 residues. The CDR3 here is CSTDESEETQYF. The DNA for the CDR3 is TGCAGCACGGACGAGAGCGAAGAGACCCAGTACTTC.

The CDR3 here is CASQLVEWEGETQYF. The CDR3 DNA follows: TGTGCCAGCCAGCTGGTAGAGTGGGAGGGAGAGACCCAGTACTTC. This rearrangement joins TRBV5-6 to TRBJ2-5; 7 nucleotides line up with TRBD2. V was pared by 7 bases and J by 4 bases, with 13 bases of the junction left unmatched. Germline CDR1 reads SGHDT; CDR2 reads YYEEEE. The CDR3 is made up of 15 amino acids.